This entry is about one TCR beta chain. This entry comes from a study of blood T cell repertoires in COVID-19. Whole-study context: COVID-19 samples, acute and convalescent, were from the United States, Italy and Spain. The cDNA or gDNA used as material had been derived from T cells, B-cell-depleted T cells, or PBMCs.

Per the original methods: By means of reference gene primer amplification, nucleated cell counts were estimated. The data were produced by immunoSEQ multiplex PCR, yet TCRdb's version contains in-frame clones alone and is incomplete. V and J calls plus clone size are reproduced from that table; the DNA served to infer D and trimming. Of roughly 16,000 clones listed, roughly 90% are singletons. The clonotype originates from a human donor in a cohort sampled during active COVID-19. Sequencing was done on a sample of peripheral blood.

The DNA of the CDR3 is TGTGCCAGCAGCTTGGGACAGGGGGACGCCGGGGAGCTGTTTTTT. Translated, it gives CASSLGQGDAGELFF. The gene calls are TRBV5-4 and TRBJ2-2; 9 bases map to TRBD1. This CDR3 is 15 amino acids long. V lost 0 bases to trimming and J lost 6 bases; unmatched junction nucleotides: 3. Germline values: CDR1 SGHNT, CDR2 YYREEE (reference sequence).